These 11 T cell receptor beta chains share one sample of origin, sequenced in a study of T-cell reconstitution after alpha-beta-depleted transplantation in children. Molecular barcoding with unique molecular identifiers was used for the TCRbeta library. TCRdb redid the calling of the PCR reads with MiXCR, one entry per CDR3 protein. The sample carries more than 400,000 distinct CDR3 sequences, about an eighth recorded once. The material was PBMCs, mostly from graft donor cells, obtained 180 days after TCRalphabeta/CD19-depleted stem cell transplant. The receptors were gathered from a female patient between 2 and 10 years old who had a stem cell transplant for aplastic anemia, so the T cells may come from the graft donor.

This clonotype was counted between two and nine times. The J gene is TRBJ2-1, the V gene TRBV2, with 8 bases lining up with TRBD1. V shed 4 bases and J 8 bases; nucleotides not matched to a gene: 10. Germline lookup yields CDR1 SNHLY and CDR2 FYNNEI. The CDR3 totals 15 residues. CDR3: CASSGFDRGGYEQFF. As DNA, the CDR3 is TGTGCCAGCAGTGGATTTGACAGGGGTGGGTATGAGCAGTTCTTC. The whole variable domain, remainder taken from reference TRBV2 and TRBJ2-1, is EPEVTQTPSHQVTQMGQEVILRCVPISNHLYFYWYRQILGQKVEFLVSFYNNEISEKSEIFDDQFSVERPDGSNFTLKIRSTKLEDSAMYFCASSGFDRGGYEQFFGPGTRLTVL.

The chain links TRBV18 to TRBJ2-3; D gene uncertain. This CDR3 comprises 13 residues. V shed 6 bases and J shed 4 bases, with 11 bases lying between them. CDR1 and CDR2 (germline): KGHSH, LQKENI. CDR3 nucleotides: TGTGCCAGCTCCCCAGGCAGGCCAGATACGCAGTATTTT. Translated: CASSPGRPDTQYF.

The gene calls are TRBV7-2 and TRBJ2-7; TRBD1 matches 7 bases. This CDR3 spans 15 amino acids. Germline V gene data show CDR1 as SGHTA and CDR2 as FQGNSA. The J segment lost 2 bases and the V segment lost 5 bases, leaving 9 bases of the junction unmatched. CDR3 region: CASSKNRDSPYEQYV. The CDR3 bases are TGTGCCAGCAGCAAAAACCGGGACAGCCCCTACGAGCAGTACGTC.

The chain is built from TRBV2 and TRBJ1-2; tentative D call: TRBD1 (5 bases). V lost 3 bases and J lost 0, with 8 bases in between. CDR1 is SNHLY, CDR2 FYNNEI, per germline. CDR3 length: 14 residues. The CDR3, as DNA: TGTGCCAGCAGTGAGCAGGGACCTAACTATGGCTACACCTTC. This encodes CASSEQGPNYGYTF. Full variable domain (missing parts from reference TRBV2 and TRBJ1-2): EPEVTQTPSHQVTQMGQEVILRCVPISNHLYFYWYRQILGQKVEFLVSFYNNEISEKSEIFDDQFSVERPDGSNFTLKIRSTKLEDSAMYFCASSEQGPNYGYTFGSGTRLTVV.

The CDR3 nucleotides are TGCAGCGTCGAAACTCAGGGACTAGCCAAAGAGACCCAGTACTTC. It is translated as CSVETQGLAKETQYF. This chain uses TRBV29-1 with TRBJ2-5; 9 positions match TRBD2. This CDR3 contains 15 residues. Germline loops: CDR1 SQVTM, CDR2 ANQGSEA. V was pared by 6 bases and J by 3 bases, with 11 bases of the junction left unmatched.

This clonotype was observed many times. The chain employs TRBV7-9 and TRBJ2-2, with 8 bases fitting TRBD1. CDR3 length: 16 residues. V shed 2 bases, J shed 2 bases, and the junction held 4 bases outside the gene matches. Germline V gene lookup returns CDR1 SEHNR and CDR2 FQNEAQ (reference sequence). CDR3 sequence: CASSLLGQGNTGELFF. The CDR3 DNA sequence: TGTGCCAGCAGCTTACTCGGACAGGGAAACACCGGGGAGCTGTTTTTT.

This clonotype was detected only a few times. This chain uses TRBV29-1 with TRBJ2-7, with D perhaps assigned TRBD1 or TRBD2 (5 bases each). This CDR3 spans 14 amino acids. The V end lost 5 bases, the J end lost 2 bases, and 16 bases lay between the germline ends. CDR1 and CDR2 (germline): SQVTM, ANQGSEA. CDR3 in amino acids: CSVPHRDHPYEQYF. CDR3 nucleotides: TGCAGCGTTCCCCACCGGGACCACCCCTACGAGCAGTACTTC.

This clonotype was counted at least ten times. This chain joins TRBV7-2 and TRBJ2-3; D remains ambiguous. This CDR3 has 15 amino acids. Germline V gives CDR1 SGHTA, CDR2 FQGNSA. V lost 3 bases and J 2 bases, leaving 12 bases between the germline ends. CDR3 sequence reads: CASSLRRTLTDTQYF. The CDR3 DNA sequence: TGTGCCAGCAGCTTGCGGCGGACGCTCACAGATACGCAGTATTTT.

The rearrangement uses TRBV20-1 and TRBJ1-5, with 10 bases aligning to TRBD1. The length of the CDR3 is 15 residues. Germline V CDR1 and CDR2: DFQATT, SNEGSKA (reference sequence). V was pared by 4 bases and J by 7 bases, with 10 bases of the junction left unmatched. CDR3 nucleotides: TGCAGTGCTATCGCTCGGACAGGGGGAAACCAGCCCCAGCATTTT. Protein product: CSAIARTGGNQPQHF.

This clonotype was observed a handful of times. The chain couples TRBV15 to TRBJ2-3; 8 bases fit TRBD2. Germline lookup yields CDR1 LNHNV and CDR2 YYDKDF (reference sequence). This CDR3 has 17 residues. V shed 1 base and J 2 bases; nucleotides not matched to a gene: 8. This chain's CDR3 is CATSRVGLAGTTDTQYF. The CDR3, as DNA: TGTGCCACCAGCAGAGTCGGATTAGCGGGAACCACAGATACGCAGTATTTT.

At least ten counts were recorded for this clonotype. V gene TRBV7-2 combines with J gene TRBJ2-5; the match to TRBD1 covers 7 bases. From germline, CDR1 is SGHTA and CDR2 FQGNSA. CDR3 length: 13 residues. V shed 5 bases, J shed 5 bases, and the junction held 5 bases outside the gene matches. The CDR3 region has the DNA TGTGCCAGCAGCCTTTGGACAGGCGAGACCCAGTACTTC. It encodes CASSLWTGETQYF.